Below, 16 T cell receptor beta chains from the same sample are listed, as sequenced in a study of identical twins. Using its own MiXCR run on the 5' RACE reads, TCRdb lists one record per CDR3 protein. The sample includes approximately 630,000 distinct CDR3 sequences, just over 7% of them seen just once. These records were also assigned to another study, of yellow fever vaccine responses in identical twins.

Sequencing was performed on PBMCs. These receptors were taken from a woman younger than 35 in good health.

The chain is built from TRBV28 and TRBJ1-5; weak D call: TRBD1 (5 bases). Trimming stripped 5 bases from V and 0 bases from J, with 17 bases between. Germline V gives CDR1 MDHEN, CDR2 SYDVKM. The CDR3 is made up of 17 amino acids. Written as DNA, the CDR3 is TGTGCCAGCAGTCCTACTCCCTCGACAGCTAGCAATCAGCCCCAGCATTTT. Its translation: CASSPTPSTASNQPQHF.

This clonotype has a handful of counts. The rearrangement links TRBV6-5 to TRBJ2-6, with 15 bases fitting TRBD2. The J segment lost 0 bases and the V segment lost 2 bases, leaving 2 bases of the junction unmatched. Per germline, CDR1 MNHEY and CDR2 SVGAGI. This CDR3 has 19 residues. CDR3 in amino acids: CASSYGLAGGYSGANVLTF. CDR3 nucleotides: TGTGCCAGCAGTTACGGACTAGCGGGAGGGTACTCTGGGGCCAACGTCCTGACTTTC.

Ten or more counts support this clonotype. The chain carries TRBV20-1 and TRBJ1-1; no reliable D call. Per the germline V gene, CDR1 is DFQATT and CDR2 is SNEGSKA (reference sequence). CDR3 length: 11 residues. The V end lost 3 bases, the J end lost 0 bases, and 2 bases lay between the germline ends. The CDR3 loop is CSARMNTEAFF. Written as DNA, the CDR3 is TGCAGTGCTAGGATGAACACTGAAGCTTTCTTT.

This clonotype was counted only a few times. The CDR3 sequence is CASSLGSGDTEAFF. DNA for the CDR3: TGTGCCAGCAGCTTGGGATCAGGGGACACTGAAGCTTTCTTT. The V gene is TRBV5-5, the J gene TRBJ1-1, with D possibly TRBD1 on 6 matching bases. There are 14 residues in the CDR3. Germline V gene lookup returns CDR1 SGHKS and CDR2 YYEKEE (reference sequence). V was pared by 0 bases and J by 3 bases, with 9 bases between.

The sample holds many counts of this clonotype. The gene calls are TRBV28 and TRBJ1-5; D is ambiguous. V was clipped by 3 bases and J by 9 bases, with 15 bases between them. Germline CDR1 MDHEN, CDR2 SYDVKM. There are 14 residues in the CDR3. The CDR3 reads CASSFPLAGRPQHF. The CDR3 nucleotides read TGTGCCAGCAGTTTCCCCCTGGCCGGGCGGCCCCAGCATTTT.

This clonotype was seen only a few times. The V and J genes are TRBV5-1 and TRBJ1-5, with TRBD1 matching over 8 bases. CDR3 length: 16 residues. V trimming: 0 bases; J trimming: 2 bases; junction bases outside the gene matches: 4. CDR1 SGHRS and CDR2 YFSETQ come from the germline V gene. DNA for the CDR3: TGCGCCAGCAGCTTGGGGACAGGGTCGGGCAATCAGCCCCAGCATTTT. Its translation is CASSLGTGSGNQPQHF.

V gene TRBV7-3 combines with J gene TRBJ2-7; D is perhaps TRBD1 or TRBD2 (5 bases each). Germline values: CDR1 SGHTA, CDR2 FQGTGA. Trimming left V 5 bases short and J 3 bases short, with 17 bases between. This CDR3 spans 15 amino acids. The DNA for the CDR3 is TGTGCCAGCAGCCTCGGGGCGGTGGGGATCTACGAGCAGTACTTC. Its protein is CASSLGAVGIYEQYF.

As to this clonotype: A much bigger clone sits one base away, suggesting this may be a read error. The CDR3 coding sequence is TGTGCCAGCTCACAAAACTACAATGAGCAGTCCTTC. Its translation: CASSQNYNEQSF. The chain links TRBV18 to TRBJ2-1, with D unresolved. The CDR3 is 12 residues long. Germline lookup yields CDR1 KGHSH and CDR2 LQKENI. Complete variable domain (other parts from reference TRBV18 and TRBJ2-1): NAGVMQNPRHLVRRRGQEARLRCSPMKGHSHVYWYRQLPEEGLKFMVYLQKENIIDESGMPKERFSAEFPKEGPSILRIQQVVRGDSAAYFCASSQNYNEQSFGPGTRLTVL.

The gene calls are TRBV24-1 and TRBJ2-1; TRBD2 might be the D (6 bases). Germline V gene lookup returns CDR1 KGHDR and CDR2 SFDVKD. V lost 5 bases and J 0 bases, leaving 13 bases between the germline ends. This CDR3 region has 16 residues. This CDR3 reads CATSGWGESSYNEQFF. The CDR3 DNA follows: TGTGCCACCAGTGGATGGGGGGAAAGCTCCTACAATGAGCAGTTCTTC.

This clonotype has at least ten counts. This chain links TRBV6-1 with TRBJ2-1; possible D gene TRBD1, 6 bases. The length of the CDR3 is 13 residues. Between the trimmed V and J ends, which lost 7 bases and 5 bases, there was a span of 12 bases. Germline assignment: CDR1 MNHNS and CDR2 SASEGT. The CDR3: CASNTDSHNEQFF. The CDR3 nucleotides are TGTGCCAGCAATACGGACAGCCACAATGAGCAGTTCTTC.

This clonotype has a handful of counts. This sequence joins TRBV20-1 and TRBJ2-3; 8 nucleotides match TRBD2. The CDR3 spans 13 residues. Germline-derived CDR1 and CDR2 are DFQATT and SNEGSKA (reference sequence). CDR3 DNA sequence: TGCAGCCCTTTTAGCGGGGGCACAGATACGCAGTATTTT. It yields the protein CSPFSGGTDTQYF.

The sample holds a few counts of this clonotype. The V call is TRBV9, the J call TRBJ2-1; 11 nucleotides line up with TRBD2. This CDR3 spans 17 amino acids. The germline gives CDR1 SGDLS, CDR2 YYNGEE. The junction had 14 bases not matched to a gene; V was cut back by 8 bases and J by 4 bases. CDR3 nucleotide sequence: TGTGCCAGATTGGGGGGGAATAGCGGGAGGGCTTACAATGAGCAGTTCTTC. Amino acid sequence: CARLGGNSGRAYNEQFF.

Only a few counts were recorded for this clonotype. The chain couples TRBV19 to TRBJ2-5, with TRBD2 matching over 7 bases. The germline CDR1 and CDR2 sequences are LNHDA and SQIVND (reference sequence). The CDR3 runs to 13 residues. J gave up 5 bases and V 3 bases, and 3 bases lay outside the gene matches. Written as DNA, the CDR3 is TGTGCCAGTAGTATCCGCGGGAGCGAGACCCAGTACTTC. It is translated as CASSIRGSETQYF.

This clonotype was seen a handful of times. The chain couples TRBV3-1 to TRBJ1-1; D remains unclear. CDR1 and CDR2 (germline): LGHDT, YNNKEL (reference sequence). The CDR3 consists of 14 residues. The V and J ends lost 1 base and 2 bases respectively, with 8 bases between them. The CDR3 reads CASSQGGINTEAFF. The DNA of the CDR3 is TGTGCCAGCAGCCAAGGTGGGATAAACACTGAAGCTTTCTTT.

This clonotype occurred a few times. This chain uses TRBV4-1 with TRBJ2-3, with D unclear. V lost 0 bases to trimming and J lost 0 bases, with 13 bases between them. This CDR3 contains 17 residues. Germline lookup yields CDR1 MGHRA and CDR2 YSYEKL. CDR3 sequence: CASSQDLLDGSTDTQYF. The DNA for the CDR3 is TGCGCCAGCAGCCAAGATTTGCTGGACGGGAGCACAGATACGCAGTATTTT.

This rearrangement joins TRBV28 to TRBJ2-3, with TRBD2 identical over 7 bases. V shed 4 bases and J 6 bases; nucleotides not matched to a gene: 4. The CDR3 length is 13 residues. Germline V lookup: CDR1 MDHEN, CDR2 SYDVKM. In DNA form, the CDR3 reads TGTGCCAGCAGTTCCAGCGGGGTGGATACGCAGTATTTT. This codes for CASSSSGVDTQYF.